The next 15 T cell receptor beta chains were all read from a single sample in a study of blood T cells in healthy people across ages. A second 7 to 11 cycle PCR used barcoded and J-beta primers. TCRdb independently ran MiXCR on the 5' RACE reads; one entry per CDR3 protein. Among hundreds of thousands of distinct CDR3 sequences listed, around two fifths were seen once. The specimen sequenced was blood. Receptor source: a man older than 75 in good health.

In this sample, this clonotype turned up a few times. DNA of the CDR3: TGTGCCAGCAGTGAAGTAGGGCAGAAGTACAATGAGCAGTTCTTC. Translating gives CASSEVGQKYNEQFF. The genes are TRBV25-1 and TRBJ2-1; D unclear. The CDR3 is 15 residues long. CDR1 and CDR2 from the germline V gene are MGHDK and SYGVNS. Trimming pared 2 bases from V and 4 bases from J, leaving 12 bases between.

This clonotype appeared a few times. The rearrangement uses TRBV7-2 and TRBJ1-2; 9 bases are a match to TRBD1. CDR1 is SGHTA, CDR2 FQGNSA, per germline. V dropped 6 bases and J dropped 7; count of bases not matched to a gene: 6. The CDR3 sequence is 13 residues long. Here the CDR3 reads CASSVQDRGGYTF. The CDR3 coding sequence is TGTGCCAGCAGTGTGCAGGACAGGGGTGGCTACACCTTC.

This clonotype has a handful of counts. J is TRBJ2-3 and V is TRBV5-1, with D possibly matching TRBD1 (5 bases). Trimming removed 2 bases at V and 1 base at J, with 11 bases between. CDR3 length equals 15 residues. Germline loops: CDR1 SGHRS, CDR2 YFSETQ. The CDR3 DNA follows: TGCGCCAGCAGCTTAGGGGCCCTGGGCACAGATACGCAGTATTTT. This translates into CASSLGALGTDTQYF.

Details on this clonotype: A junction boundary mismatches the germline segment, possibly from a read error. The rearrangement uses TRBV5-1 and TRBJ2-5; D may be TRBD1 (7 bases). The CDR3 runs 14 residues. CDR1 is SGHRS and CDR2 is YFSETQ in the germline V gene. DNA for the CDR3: TGCGCCAGCAGCCCAGGAGGGGGCCAAGAGACCCGGTACTTC. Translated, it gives CASSPGGGQETRYF.

CDR3 sequence reads: CASSLSGGAFLNEQFF. CDR3 in DNA: TGTGCCAGCAGCCTTAGCGGGGGGGCGTTTTTGAATGAGCAGTTCTTC. This rearrangement joins TRBV27 to TRBJ2-1; TRBD2 matches 11 bases. Trimming cost V 6 bases and J 7 bases; bases outside gene matches: 11. Germline CDR1 reads MNHEY; CDR2 reads SMNVEV (reference sequence). This CDR3 region has 16 residues.

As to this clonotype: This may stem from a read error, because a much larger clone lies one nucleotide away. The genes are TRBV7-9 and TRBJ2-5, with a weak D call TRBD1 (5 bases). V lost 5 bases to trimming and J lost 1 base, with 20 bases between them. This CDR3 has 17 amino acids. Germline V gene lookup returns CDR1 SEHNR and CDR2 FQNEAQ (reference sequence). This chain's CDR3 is CASSVSWGPPFQETQYF. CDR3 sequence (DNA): TGTGCCAGCAGCGTTAGCTGGGGCCCTCCATTCCAAGAGACCCAGTACTTC.

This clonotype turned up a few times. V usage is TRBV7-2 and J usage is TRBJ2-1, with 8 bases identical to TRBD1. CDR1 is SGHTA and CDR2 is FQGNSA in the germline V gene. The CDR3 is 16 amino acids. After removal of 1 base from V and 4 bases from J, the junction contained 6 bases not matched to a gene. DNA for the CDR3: TGTGCCAGCAGCTTAGAGGGAGGACAGGGATACAATGAGCAGTTCTTC. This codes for CASSLEGGQGYNEQFF.

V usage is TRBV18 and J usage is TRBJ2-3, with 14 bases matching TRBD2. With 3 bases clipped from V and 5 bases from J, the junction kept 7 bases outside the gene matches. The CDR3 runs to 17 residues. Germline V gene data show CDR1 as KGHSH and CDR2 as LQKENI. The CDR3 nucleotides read TGTGCCAGCTCACCGCGGACTAGCGGGAGGCAAGGAGATACGCAGTATTTT. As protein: CASSPRTSGRQGDTQYF.

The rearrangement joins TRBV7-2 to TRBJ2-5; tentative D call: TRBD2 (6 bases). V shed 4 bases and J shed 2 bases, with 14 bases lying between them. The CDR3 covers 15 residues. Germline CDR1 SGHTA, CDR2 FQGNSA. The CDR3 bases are TGTGCCAGCAGCTCTAGCCACCGGGGGCAAGAGACCCAGTACTTC. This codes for CASSSSHRGQETQYF.

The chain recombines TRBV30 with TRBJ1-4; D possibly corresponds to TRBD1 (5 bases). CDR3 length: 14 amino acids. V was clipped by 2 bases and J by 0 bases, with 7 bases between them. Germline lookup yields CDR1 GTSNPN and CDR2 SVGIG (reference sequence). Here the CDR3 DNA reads TGTGCCTGGAGTCCGGGGGCAACTAATGAAAAACTGTTTTTT. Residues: CAWSPGATNEKLFF.

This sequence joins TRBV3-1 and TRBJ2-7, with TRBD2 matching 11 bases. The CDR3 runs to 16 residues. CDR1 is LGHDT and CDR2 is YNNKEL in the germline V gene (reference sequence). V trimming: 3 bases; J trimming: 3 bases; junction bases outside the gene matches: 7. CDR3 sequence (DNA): TGTGCCAGCAGCCACGAGACTAGCGGGACCTACTACGAGCAGTACTTC. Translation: CASSHETSGTYYEQYF.

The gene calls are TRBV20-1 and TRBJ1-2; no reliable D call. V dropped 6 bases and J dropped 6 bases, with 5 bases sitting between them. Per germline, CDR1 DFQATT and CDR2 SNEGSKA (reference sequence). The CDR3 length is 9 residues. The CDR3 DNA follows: TGCAGTGCGGGTGATGGCTACACCTTC. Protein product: CSAGDGYTF.

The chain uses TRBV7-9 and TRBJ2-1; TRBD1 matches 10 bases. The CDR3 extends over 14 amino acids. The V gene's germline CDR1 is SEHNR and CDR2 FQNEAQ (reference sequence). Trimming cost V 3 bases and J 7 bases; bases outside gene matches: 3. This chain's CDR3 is CASSFGQGENEQFF. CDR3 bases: TGTGCCAGCAGCTTTGGACAGGGGGAAAATGAGCAGTTCTTC.

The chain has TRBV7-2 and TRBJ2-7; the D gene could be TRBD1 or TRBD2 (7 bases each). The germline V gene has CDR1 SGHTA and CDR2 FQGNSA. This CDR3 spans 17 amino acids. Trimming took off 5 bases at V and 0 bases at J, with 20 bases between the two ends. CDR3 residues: CASSAGGLPTSSYEQYF. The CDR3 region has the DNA TGTGCCAGCAGCGCAGGGGGACTACCTACCAGCTCCTACGAGCAGTACTTC.

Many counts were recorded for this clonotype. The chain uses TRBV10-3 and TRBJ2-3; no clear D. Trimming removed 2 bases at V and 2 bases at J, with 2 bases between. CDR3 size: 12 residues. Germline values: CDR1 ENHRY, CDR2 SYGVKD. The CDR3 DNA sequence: TGTGCCATCAGTGAGGTCACAGATACGCAGTATTTT. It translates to CAISEVTDTQYF.